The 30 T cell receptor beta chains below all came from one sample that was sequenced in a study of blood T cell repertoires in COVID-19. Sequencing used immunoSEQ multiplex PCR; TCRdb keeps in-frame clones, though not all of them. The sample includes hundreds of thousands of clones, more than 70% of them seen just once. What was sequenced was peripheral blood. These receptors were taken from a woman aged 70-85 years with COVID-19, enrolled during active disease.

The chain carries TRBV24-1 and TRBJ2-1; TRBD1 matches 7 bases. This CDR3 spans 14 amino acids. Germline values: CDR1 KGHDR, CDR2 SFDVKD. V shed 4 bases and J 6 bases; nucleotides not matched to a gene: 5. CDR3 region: CATSDPTGLNEQFF. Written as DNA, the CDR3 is TGTGCCACCAGTGACCCGACAGGGCTCAATGAGCAGTTCTTC.

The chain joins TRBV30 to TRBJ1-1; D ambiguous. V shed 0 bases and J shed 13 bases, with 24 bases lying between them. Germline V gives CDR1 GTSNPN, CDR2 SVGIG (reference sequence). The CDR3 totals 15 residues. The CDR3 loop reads CAWSVQSLGQLKLFF. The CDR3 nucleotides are TGTGCCTGGAGTGTACAGTCACTTGGCCAGCTGAAGCTTTTCTTT.

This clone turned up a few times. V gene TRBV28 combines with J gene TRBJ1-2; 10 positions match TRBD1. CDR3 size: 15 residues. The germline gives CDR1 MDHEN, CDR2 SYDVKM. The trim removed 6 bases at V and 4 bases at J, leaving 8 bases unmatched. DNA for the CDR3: TGTGCCAGCAGCGGACAGGGGGTCGGTCGCTATGGCTACACCTTC. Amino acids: CASSGQGVGRYGYTF.

The chain's CDR3 is CASSMVGASGYTF. As DNA, the CDR3 is TGTGCCAGTAGTATGGTGGGGGCCAGTGGCTACACCTTC. The chain carries TRBV19 and TRBJ1-2; maybe TRBD1 (6 bases). The V gene's germline CDR1 is LNHDA and CDR2 SQIVND (reference sequence). This CDR3 region has 13 residues. V lost 3 bases and J 7 bases, leaving 12 bases between the germline ends.

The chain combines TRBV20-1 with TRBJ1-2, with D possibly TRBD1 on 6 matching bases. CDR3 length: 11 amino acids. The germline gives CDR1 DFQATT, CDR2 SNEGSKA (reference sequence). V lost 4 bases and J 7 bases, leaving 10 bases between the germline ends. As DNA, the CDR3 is TGCAGTGCTACCCCAGGGGTTGGCTACACCTTC. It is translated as CSATPGVGYTF.

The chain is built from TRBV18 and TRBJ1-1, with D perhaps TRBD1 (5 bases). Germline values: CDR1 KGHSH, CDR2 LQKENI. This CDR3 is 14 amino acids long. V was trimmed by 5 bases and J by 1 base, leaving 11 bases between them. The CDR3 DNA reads TGTGCCAGCTCATCTGTGACAGCGAACACTGAAGCTTTCTTT. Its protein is CASSSVTANTEAFF.

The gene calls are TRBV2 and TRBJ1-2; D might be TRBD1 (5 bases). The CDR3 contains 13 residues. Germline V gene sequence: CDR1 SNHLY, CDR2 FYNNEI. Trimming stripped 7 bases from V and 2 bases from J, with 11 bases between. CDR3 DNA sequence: TGTGCCAGCACTGAGGGGCCCAACTATGGCTACACCTTC. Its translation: CASTEGPNYGYTF.

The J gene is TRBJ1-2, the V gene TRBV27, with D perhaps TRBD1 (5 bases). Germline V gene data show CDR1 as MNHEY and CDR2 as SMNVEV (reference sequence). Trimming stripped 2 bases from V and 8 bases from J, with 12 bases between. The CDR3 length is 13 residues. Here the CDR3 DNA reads TGTGCCAGCAGTTTAGGAGGGGTGGGCGGCTACACCTTC. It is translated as CASSLGGVGGYTF.

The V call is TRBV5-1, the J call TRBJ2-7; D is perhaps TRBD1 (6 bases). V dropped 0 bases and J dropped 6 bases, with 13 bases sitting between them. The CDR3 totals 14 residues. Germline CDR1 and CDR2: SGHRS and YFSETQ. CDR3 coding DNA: TGCGCCAGCAGCTTGGCCTCGCAGGGGAGCGAGCAGTACTTC. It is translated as CASSLASQGSEQYF.

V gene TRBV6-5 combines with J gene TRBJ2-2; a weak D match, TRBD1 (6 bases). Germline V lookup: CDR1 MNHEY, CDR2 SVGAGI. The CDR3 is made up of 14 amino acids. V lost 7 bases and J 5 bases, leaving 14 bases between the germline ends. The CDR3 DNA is TGTGCCAGCACCACAGGCAGGGGAACCGGGGAGCTGTTTTTT. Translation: CASTTGRGTGELFF.

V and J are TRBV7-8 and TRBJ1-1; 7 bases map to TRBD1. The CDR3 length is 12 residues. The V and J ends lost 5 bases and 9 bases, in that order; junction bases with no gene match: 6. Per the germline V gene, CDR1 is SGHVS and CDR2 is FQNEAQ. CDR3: CASSTQGDQAFF. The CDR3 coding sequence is TGTGCCAGCAGCACTCAGGGGGATCAAGCTTTCTTT. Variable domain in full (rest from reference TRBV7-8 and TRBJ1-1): GAGVSQSPRYKVAKRGQDVALRCDPISGHVSLFWYQQALGQGPEFLTYFQNEAQLDKSGLPSDRFFAERPEGSVSTLKIQRTQQEDSAVYLCASSTQGDQAFFGQGTRLTVV.

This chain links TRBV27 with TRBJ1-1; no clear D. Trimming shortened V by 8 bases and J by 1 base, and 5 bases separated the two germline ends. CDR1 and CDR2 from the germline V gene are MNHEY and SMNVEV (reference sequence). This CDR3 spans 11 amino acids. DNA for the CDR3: TGTGCCAGCTTCAAGAACACTGAAGCTTTCTTT. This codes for CASFKNTEAFF.

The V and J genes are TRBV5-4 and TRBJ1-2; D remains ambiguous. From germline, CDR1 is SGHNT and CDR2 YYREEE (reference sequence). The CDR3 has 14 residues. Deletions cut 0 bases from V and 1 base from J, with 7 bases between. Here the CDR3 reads CASSLAQYNYGYTF. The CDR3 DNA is TGTGCCAGCAGCTTGGCACAGTATAACTATGGCTACACCTTC.

The CDR3 here is CASSYLGTGSYEQYF. The CDR3 region has the DNA TGTGCCAGCAGTTACTTAGGGACAGGGTCCTACGAGCAGTACTTC. The rearrangement links TRBV6-5 to TRBJ2-7, with TRBD1 matching over 9 bases. The junction had 2 bases not matched to a gene; V was cut back by 1 base and J by 1 base. Germline lookup yields CDR1 MNHEY and CDR2 SVGAGI. This CDR3 comprises 15 residues.

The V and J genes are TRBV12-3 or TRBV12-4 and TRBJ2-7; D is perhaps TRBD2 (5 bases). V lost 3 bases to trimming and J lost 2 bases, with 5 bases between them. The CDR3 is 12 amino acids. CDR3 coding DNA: TGTGCCAGCAGTTTCGGGGCCTACGAGCAGTACTTC. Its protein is CASSFGAYEQYF.

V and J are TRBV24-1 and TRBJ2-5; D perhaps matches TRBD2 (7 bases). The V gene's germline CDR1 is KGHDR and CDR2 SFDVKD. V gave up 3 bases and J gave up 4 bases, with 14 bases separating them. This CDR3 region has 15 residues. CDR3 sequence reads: CATSDAYREGETQYF. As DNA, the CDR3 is TGTGCCACCAGTGATGCGTACAGGGAGGGAGAGACCCAGTACTTC.

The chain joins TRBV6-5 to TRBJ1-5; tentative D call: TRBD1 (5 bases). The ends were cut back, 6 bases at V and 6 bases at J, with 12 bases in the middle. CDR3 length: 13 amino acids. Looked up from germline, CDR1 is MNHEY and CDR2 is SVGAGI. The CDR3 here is CASRPGLAQPQHF. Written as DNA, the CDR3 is TGTGCCAGCAGACCAGGGTTGGCTCAGCCCCAGCATTTT.

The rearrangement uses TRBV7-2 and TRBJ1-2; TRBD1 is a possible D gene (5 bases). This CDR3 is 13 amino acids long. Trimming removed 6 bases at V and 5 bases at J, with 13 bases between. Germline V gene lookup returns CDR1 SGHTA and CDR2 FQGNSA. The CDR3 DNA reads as TGTGCCAGCAGTCCAGGGAATCCATATGGCTACACCTTC. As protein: CASSPGNPYGYTF.

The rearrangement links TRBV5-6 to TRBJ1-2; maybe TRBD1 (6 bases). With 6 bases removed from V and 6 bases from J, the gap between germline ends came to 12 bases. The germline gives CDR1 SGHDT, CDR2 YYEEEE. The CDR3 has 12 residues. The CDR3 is CASNSGADGYTF. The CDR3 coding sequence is TGTGCCAGCAACTCAGGGGCGGATGGCTACACCTTC.

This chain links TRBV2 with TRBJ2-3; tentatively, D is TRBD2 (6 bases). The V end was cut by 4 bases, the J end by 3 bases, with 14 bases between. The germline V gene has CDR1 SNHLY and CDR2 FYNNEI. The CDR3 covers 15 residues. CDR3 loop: CASSGGVRLTDTQYF. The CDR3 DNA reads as TGTGCCAGCAGTGGGGGGGTGCGTTTGACAGATACGCAGTATTTT.

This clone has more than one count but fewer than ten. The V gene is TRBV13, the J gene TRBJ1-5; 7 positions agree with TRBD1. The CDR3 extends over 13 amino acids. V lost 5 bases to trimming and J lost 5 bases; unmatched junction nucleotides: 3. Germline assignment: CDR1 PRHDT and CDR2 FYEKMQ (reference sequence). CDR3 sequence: CASSPDRDQPQHF. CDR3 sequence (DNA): TGTGCCAGCAGCCCCGACAGGGATCAGCCCCAGCATTTT.

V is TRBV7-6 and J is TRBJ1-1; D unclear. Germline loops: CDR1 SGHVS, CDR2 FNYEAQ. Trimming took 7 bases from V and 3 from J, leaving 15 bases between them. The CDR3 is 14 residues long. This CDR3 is CASTLKVGDTEAFF. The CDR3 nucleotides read TGTGCCAGCACCCTGAAAGTCGGGGACACTGAAGCTTTCTTT.

The CDR3 DNA reads TGTGCCAGCAGAGCCACAGGGGGCCCTGGCTACACCTTC. It codes for CASRATGGPGYTF. V is TRBV9 and J is TRBJ1-2; TRBD1 aligns across 9 bases. CDR1 and CDR2 from the germline V gene are SGDLS and YYNGEE. The CDR3 has 13 residues. Trimming cost V 5 bases and J 7 bases; bases outside gene matches: 6.

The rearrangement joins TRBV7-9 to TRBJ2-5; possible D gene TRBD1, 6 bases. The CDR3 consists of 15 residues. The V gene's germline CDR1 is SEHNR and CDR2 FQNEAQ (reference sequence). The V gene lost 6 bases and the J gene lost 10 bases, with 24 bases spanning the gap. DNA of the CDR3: TGTGCCAGCAGTCCTGGACTCATCCGGGACACCGTCCAGTACTTC. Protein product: CASSPGLIRDTVQYF.

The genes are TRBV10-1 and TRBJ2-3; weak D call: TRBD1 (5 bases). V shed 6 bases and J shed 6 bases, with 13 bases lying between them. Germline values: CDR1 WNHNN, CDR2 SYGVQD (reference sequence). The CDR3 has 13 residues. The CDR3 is CASSRQNRDTQYF. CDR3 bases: TGCGCCAGCAGCAGACAGAACAGGGATACGCAGTATTTT.

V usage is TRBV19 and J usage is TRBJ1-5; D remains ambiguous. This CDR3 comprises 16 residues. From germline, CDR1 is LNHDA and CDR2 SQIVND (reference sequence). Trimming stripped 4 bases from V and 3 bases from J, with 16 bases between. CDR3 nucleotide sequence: TGTGCCAGTAGTACCCTGTCGGGAGGAATCAATCAGCCCCAGCATTTT. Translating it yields CASSTLSGGINQPQHF. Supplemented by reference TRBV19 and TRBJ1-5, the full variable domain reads DGGITQSPKYLFRKEGQNVTLSCEQNLNHDAMYWYRQDPGQGLRLIYYSQIVNDFQKGDIAEGYSVSREKKESFPLTVTSAQKNPTAFYLCASSTLSGGINQPQHFGDGTRLSIL.

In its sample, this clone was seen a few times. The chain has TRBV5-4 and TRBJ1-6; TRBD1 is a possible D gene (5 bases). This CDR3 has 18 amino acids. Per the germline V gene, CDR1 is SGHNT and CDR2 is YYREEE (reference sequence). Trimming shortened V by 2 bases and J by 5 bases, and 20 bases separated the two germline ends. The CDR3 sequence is CASSLLTPRPGNNSPLHF. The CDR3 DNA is TGTGCCAGCAGCTTATTAACCCCTCGGCCAGGGAATAATTCACCCCTCCACTTT.

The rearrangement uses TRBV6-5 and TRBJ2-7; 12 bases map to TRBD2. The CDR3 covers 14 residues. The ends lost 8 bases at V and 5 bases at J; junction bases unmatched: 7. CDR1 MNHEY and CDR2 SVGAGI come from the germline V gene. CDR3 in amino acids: CASSSGGAVHEQYF. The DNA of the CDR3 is TGTGCCAGCTCTAGCGGGGGGGCCGTCCACGAGCAGTACTTC.

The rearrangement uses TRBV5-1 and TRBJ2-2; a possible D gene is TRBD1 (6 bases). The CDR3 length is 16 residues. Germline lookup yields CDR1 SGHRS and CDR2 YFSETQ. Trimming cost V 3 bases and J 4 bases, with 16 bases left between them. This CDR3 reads CASSSLGTPGTGELFF. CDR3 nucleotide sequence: TGCGCCAGCAGCTCTCTCGGGACACCGGGCACCGGGGAGCTGTTTTTT.

The CDR3 loop is CASSLIRTGGAEAFF. The CDR3 region has the DNA TGTGCCAGCAGTTTAATTCGGACAGGGGGAGCTGAAGCTTTCTTT. The rearrangement joins TRBV28 to TRBJ1-1; 10 positions match TRBD1. Per germline, CDR1 MDHEN and CDR2 SYDVKM. Trimming at V came to 2 bases and at J to 6 bases, leaving 6 bases not matched to a gene. The CDR3 is 15 amino acids.